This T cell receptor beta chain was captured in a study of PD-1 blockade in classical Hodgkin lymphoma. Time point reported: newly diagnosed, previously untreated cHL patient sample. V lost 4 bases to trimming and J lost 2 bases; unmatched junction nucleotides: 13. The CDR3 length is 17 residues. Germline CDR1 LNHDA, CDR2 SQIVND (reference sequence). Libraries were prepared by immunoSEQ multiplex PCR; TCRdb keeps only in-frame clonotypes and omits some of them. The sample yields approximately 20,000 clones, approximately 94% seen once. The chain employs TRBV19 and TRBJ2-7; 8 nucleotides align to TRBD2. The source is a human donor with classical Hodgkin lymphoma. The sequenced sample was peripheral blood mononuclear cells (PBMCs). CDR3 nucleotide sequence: TGTGCCAGTAGTAACCCATTCTCGGGGGGGCCGGCCTACGAGCAGTACTTC. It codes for CASSNPFSGGPAYEQYF.